One and the same sample provided the 21 T cell receptor beta chains below, sequenced in a study of CD8+CD57+ T cells in acquired aplastic anemia. Before being chosen for sequencing, patients had shown CD8+CD57+ cell expansion by flow cytometry. The template used for profiling TCR beta VDJ and CDR3 was genomic DNA. TCRdb analysed the reads with MiXCR anew, one entry per CDR3 protein. This sample yields fewer than 200,000 distinct CDR3 sequences, of which under 55% are seen a single time; 0.85% to 1.2% belongs to the top ten. The sequenced sample was sorted CD4+, CD8+, or CD8+CD57+ T cells (not recorded which) from PBMCs. All receptors derive from a human donor with aplastic anemia.

This clonotype appeared many times. The CDR3 region is CAWSVYEQYF. The CDR3 DNA reads TGTGCCTGGAGTGTTTACGAGCAGTACTTC. V gene TRBV30 combines with J gene TRBJ2-7; D gene unclear. This CDR3 has 10 amino acids. Trimming removed 0 bases from V and 4 bases from J, with 1 base in between. The germline gives CDR1 GTSNPN, CDR2 SVGIG (reference sequence).

This clonotype came up many times. J is TRBJ2-7 and V is TRBV24-1; the match to TRBD1 covers 10 bases. V shed 1 base and J 3 bases; nucleotides not matched to a gene: 23. The CDR3 consists of 22 residues. CDR1 is KGHDR and CDR2 is SFDVKD in the germline V gene. The CDR3 region has the DNA TGTGCCACCAGTGATTTCGTAGCGAGGGGACAGGGGCCCCTTTTTTTGTTCTACGAGCAGTACTTC. As protein: CATSDFVARGQGPLFLFYEQYF.

A few counts support this clonotype. This chain joins TRBV25-1 and TRBJ1-1; possibly TRBD1 for D (5 bases). CDR1 is MGHDK and CDR2 is SYGVNS in the germline V gene. V was cut by 8 bases and J by 3 bases, with 19 bases left in between. The CDR3 length is 15 residues. CDR3 loop: CASRGGTGRYTEAFF. The CDR3 DNA reads TGTGCCAGCCGCGGGGGGACTGGTAGGTACACTGAAGCTTTCTTT.

The chain joins TRBV19 to TRBJ1-1; tentative D call: TRBD1 (5 bases). The CDR3 loop spans 16 amino acids. Germline CDR1 is LNHDA and CDR2 is SQIVND (reference sequence). V was clipped by 7 bases and J by 8 bases, with 26 bases between them. CDR3 coding DNA: TGTGCCAGTATTGGGGTCGAAGGAGAAGCTGGGGACGAAGCTTTCTTT. Amino acids: CASIGVEGEAGDEAFF.

This sequence joins TRBV20-1 and TRBJ1-1; 7 bases fit TRBD1. V gave up 7 bases and J gave up 0 bases; unmatched junction bases: 2. CDR1 is DFQATT and CDR2 is SNEGSKA in the germline V gene (reference sequence). This CDR3 comprises 12 residues. This chain's CDR3 is CSGGQMNTEAFF. The CDR3 coding sequence is TGCAGTGGGGGACAGATGAACACTGAAGCTTTCTTT.

This clonotype qualifies as medium-sized. The V gene is TRBV2, the J gene TRBJ2-7; D is unresolved. Trimming took 6 bases from V and 4 from J, leaving 10 bases between them. This CDR3 contains 12 residues. Germline CDR1 reads SNHLY; CDR2 reads FYNNEI. The CDR3 loop is CASSQDGYEQYF. The DNA of the CDR3 is TGTGCCAGCAGCCAAGACGGTTACGAGCAGTACTTC.

The chain employs TRBV5-1 and TRBJ2-3, with D uncertain. V gave up 4 bases and J gave up 0 bases, with 12 bases separating them. The CDR3 totals 15 residues. The germline gives CDR1 SGHRS, CDR2 YFSETQ. The CDR3 protein is CASSLDIPSTDTQYF. CDR3 coding DNA: TGCGCCAGCAGCCTCGACATCCCTAGCACAGATACGCAGTATTTT.

Worth noting for this clonotype: It may be a read error: a sequence one base away is much more abundant. CDR3 amino acids: CASRSSGTANGKLFF. CDR3 DNA sequence: TGTGCCAGCAGGTCCTCCGGGACAGCTAATGGAAAACTGTTTTTT. The chain carries TRBV19 and TRBJ1-4; 7 bases are a match to TRBD1. Germline V CDR1 and CDR2: LNHDA, SQIVND (reference sequence). This CDR3 has 15 residues. The complete variable domain, with remaining parts taken from reference TRBV19 and TRBJ1-4, reads DGGITQSPKYLFRKEGQNVTLSCEQNLNHDAMYWYRQDPGQGLRLIYYSQIVNDFQKGDIAEGYSVSREKKESFPLTVTSAQKNPTAFYLCASRSSGTANGKLFFGSGTQLSVL.

The chain combines TRBV3-1 with TRBJ2-1; 7 bases agree with TRBD2. The CDR3 spans 17 residues. Unmatched junction bases numbered 7, after V lost 0 bases and J lost 2 bases. The germline V gene has CDR1 LGHDT and CDR2 YNNKEL (reference sequence). The CDR3 region has the DNA TGTGCCAGCAGCCAAGATAGAAGCGGGGAGGCCTACAATGAGCAGTTCTTC. Translating gives CASSQDRSGEAYNEQFF.

Points on this clonotype: In this CDR3 the conserved last residue, phenylalanine or tryptophan, is missing, so a read error is likely. The rearrangement uses TRBV2 and TRBJ1-5; weak D call: TRBD1 (6 bases). The CDR3 has 16 amino acids. In germline, CDR1 is SNHLY, CDR2 FYNNEI. CDR3 loop: CASTQRTGGSNQSQHL. The CDR3 DNA sequence: TGTGCCAGCACCCAACGGACCGGGGGCTCCAATCAGTCCCAGCATCTT.

This clonotype appeared a single time. The junction differs from germline at one of its ends, possibly a read error. V is TRBV12-5 and J is TRBJ1-5, with D uncertain. This CDR3 is 14 amino acids long. The germline gives CDR1 LGHNT, CDR2 FRNRAP. The CDR3 DNA follows: TGTGCTAGTGGTTTGTCCTCAGTCAATCAGCCCCGGCATTTT. This translates into CASGLSSVNQPRHF.

The V and J genes are TRBV6-1 and TRBJ1-4, with D maybe TRBD1 (6 bases). In germline, CDR1 is MNHNS, CDR2 SASEGT. The CDR3 is made up of 14 amino acids. V lost 6 bases to trimming and J lost 2 bases, with 10 bases between them. The CDR3 nucleotides read TGTGCCAGCAGCCAGGGGCCGACTAATGAAAAACTGTTTTTT. Its protein product is CASSQGPTNEKLFF.

This clonotype showed up just once. The chain couples TRBV20-1 to TRBJ2-1, with 12 nucleotides matching TRBD2. From germline, CDR1 is DFQATT and CDR2 SNEGSKA (reference sequence). The trim removed 1 base at V and 5 bases at J, leaving 0 bases unmatched. The CDR3 runs to 14 residues. The CDR3 DNA follows: TGCAGTGCTAGAGGACTAGCGGGGGACAATGAGCAGTTCTTC. Residues: CSARGLAGDNEQFF.

This chain uses TRBV2 with TRBJ1-2; D may be TRBD1 (6 bases). V was clipped by 8 bases and J by 7 bases, with 14 bases between them. The germline CDR1 and CDR2 sequences are SNHLY and FYNNEI. The CDR3 sequence is 12 residues long. The CDR3 bases are TGTGCCAGCGACAGGTCAGGGTCTGGCTACACCTTC. Translated, it gives CASDRSGSGYTF.

This clonotype showed up many times. The genes are TRBV12-3 or TRBV12-4 and TRBJ1-1; D is possibly TRBD1 (6 bases). The CDR3 loop spans 15 amino acids. V was trimmed by 3 bases and J by 1 base, leaving 12 bases between them. CDR3 bases: TGTGCCAGCAGTTTGGGGGGCGTAGGGAACACTGAAGCTTTCTTT. Encoded protein: CASSLGGVGNTEAFF.

On this clonotype: This may arise from a read error, as a much more abundant clone is one base away. This rearrangement joins TRBV6-5 to TRBJ1-5, with TRBD1 matching over 8 bases. CDR1 and CDR2 from the germline V gene are MNHEY and SVGAGI. Trimming removed 7 bases from V and 7 bases from J; junction bases left unmatched: 9. This CDR3 comprises 14 residues. CDR3 region: CASIFGQGGQPQHF. CDR3 DNA: TGTGCCAGCATTTTCGGACAGGGCGGGCAGCCCCAGCATTTT.

This chain uses TRBV15 with TRBJ2-5, with 11 nucleotides matching TRBD1. This CDR3 spans 17 amino acids. Trimming removed 2 bases from V and 5 bases from J; junction bases left unmatched: 10. Germline V gives CDR1 LNHNV, CDR2 YYDKDF (reference sequence). CDR3 amino acids: CATSRLGQGAEKETQYF. The CDR3 DNA sequence: TGTGCCACCAGCAGACTTGGACAGGGGGCGGAAAAGGAGACCCAGTACTTC. The full variable domain, completed using reference TRBV15 and TRBJ2-5, is DAMVIQNPRYQVTQFGKPVTLSCSQTLNHNVMYWYQQKSSQAPKLLFHYYDKDFNNEADTPDNFQSRRPNTSFCFLDIRSPGLGDTAMYLCATSRLGQGAEKETQYFGPGTRLLVL.

V gene TRBV10-3 combines with J gene TRBJ1-2, with D possibly TRBD1 on 6 matching bases. Germline assignment: CDR1 ENHRY and CDR2 SYGVKD. Trimming shortened V by 0 bases and J by 2 bases, and 13 bases separated the two germline ends. This CDR3 has 16 residues. The CDR3 loop is CAISESIGGQNYGYTF. The CDR3 DNA reads as TGTGCCATCAGTGAGTCTATAGGGGGACAAAACTATGGCTACACCTTC.

V gene TRBV7-9 combines with J gene TRBJ1-5; D uncertain. CDR3 length: 12 residues. Germline values: CDR1 SEHNR, CDR2 FQNEAQ (reference sequence). The V gene lost 5 bases and the J gene lost 6 bases, with 8 bases spanning the gap. The CDR3 DNA is TGTGCCAGCAGCGTAGTGGGTCAGCCCCAGCATTTT. Translated, it gives CASSVVGQPQHF.

This clonotype was detected ten times or more. This chain connects TRBV7-7 to TRBJ2-3; perhaps D is TRBD1 or TRBD2 (5 bases each). Germline-derived CDR1 and CDR2 are SSHAT and FNYEAQ (reference sequence). Trimming pared 5 bases from V and 2 bases from J, leaving 11 bases between. The CDR3 length is 14 residues. The CDR3, as DNA: TGTGCCAGCAGCCCGGGGCTCCCCACAGATACGCAGTATTTT. It codes for CASSPGLPTDTQYF.

This clonotype was seen once. The chain couples TRBV6-1 to TRBJ2-7; the match to TRBD1 covers 12 bases. V was clipped by 6 bases and J by 4 bases; unmatched bases: 4. The CDR3 is made up of 14 amino acids. The V gene's germline CDR1 is MNHNS and CDR2 SASEGT. The CDR3 DNA follows: TGTGCCAGCAGACCGGGACAGGGGGCTTACGAGCAGTACTTC. Its protein is CASRPGQGAYEQYF.